The next 30 T cell receptor beta chains were all read from a single sample in a study of T cell responses to AZD1222 COVID-19 vaccine. Clones were read by immunoSEQ multiplex PCR, and TCRdb kept only the in-frame ones, dropping some. The sample yields 50,000 to 65,000 clones, 86% seen once. The source material was peripheral blood, sampled 28 days after the second AZD1222 dose. These receptors were obtained from an adult who received the AZD1222 COVID-19 vaccine.

The rearrangement uses TRBV28 and TRBJ2-2; tentative D call: TRBD2 (5 bases). V lost 6 bases to trimming and J lost 5 bases, with 19 bases between them. This CDR3 is 16 amino acids long. Germline lookup yields CDR1 MDHEN and CDR2 SYDVKM. The DNA of the CDR3 is TGTGCCAGCAGACAACAGCTCTCTCGGGGTACCGGGGAGCTGTTTTTT. It specifies CASRQQLSRGTGELFF.

This clone appeared a single time. This sequence joins TRBV5-1 and TRBJ1-1, with D uncertain. CDR3 length: 14 residues. Germline V gives CDR1 SGHRS, CDR2 YFSETQ. V was clipped by 4 bases and J by 11 bases, with 21 bases between them. The CDR3 spells CASSLGGQNTGAFF. CDR3 coding DNA: TGCGCCAGCAGCCTGGGCGGGCAGAACACCGGTGCTTTCTTT.

In nucleotides, the CDR3 is TGCGCCAGCAGTGGTGGCAGCGCCAATCAGCCCCAGCATTTT. Amino acid sequence: CASSGGSANQPQHF. The J gene is TRBJ1-5, the V gene TRBV10-1; D is ambiguous. Germline V lookup: CDR1 WNHNN, CDR2 SYGVQD (reference sequence). Trimming removed 4 bases from V and 3 bases from J, with 10 bases in between. This CDR3 has 14 residues.

The table lists this clone with a few counts. CDR3 DNA: TGTGCCAGCAGGGACAGGTTGAACACTGAAGCTTTCTTT. Translating it yields CASRDRLNTEAFF. This chain joins TRBV12-3 or TRBV12-4 and TRBJ1-1, with 7 bases matching TRBD1. Trimming removed 6 bases from V and 0 bases from J; junction bases left unmatched: 1. The CDR3 is made up of 13 amino acids.

V and J are TRBV5-5 and TRBJ2-3; 7 bases are shared with TRBD2. V was pared by 5 bases and J by 6 bases, with 6 bases of the junction left unmatched. CDR1 is SGHKS and CDR2 is YYEKEE in the germline V gene (reference sequence). The CDR3 sequence is 13 residues long. For the CDR3, the DNA is TGTGCCAGCAGAACCAGCGGGGCGGATACGCAGTATTTT. This translates into CASRTSGADTQYF.

The V and J genes are TRBV5-4 and TRBJ1-6, with 7 nucleotides matching TRBD1. There are 15 residues in the CDR3. The trim removed 1 base at V and 4 bases at J, leaving 2 bases unmatched. Germline assignment: CDR1 SGHNT and CDR2 YYREEE (reference sequence). CDR3 bases: TGTGCCAGCAGCTTGTGGGGACAGTATAATTCACCCCTCCACTTT. As protein: CASSLWGQYNSPLHF.

The chain links TRBV18 to TRBJ1-6; 10 bases align to TRBD1. Germline V gene sequence: CDR1 KGHSH, CDR2 LQKENI. J was trimmed by 4 bases and V by 3 bases; bases with no gene match: 12. This CDR3 contains 19 residues. The CDR3 DNA is TGTGCCAGCTCACCCTATAATCGGGACAGGGGACTATATAATTCACCCCTCCACTTT. Amino acids: CASSPYNRDRGLYNSPLHF.

This clone was counted a few times. The chain uses TRBV3-1 (or the pseudogene TRBV3-2) and TRBJ2-2; D gene uncertain. Germline CDR1 and CDR2: LGHDT and YNNKEL (reference sequence). V was pared by 5 bases and J by 4 bases, with 11 bases between. There are 14 residues in the CDR3. CDR3 nucleotides: TGTGCCAGCAGCTTAAGCCAGATCACCGGGGAGCTGTTTTTT. This codes for CASSLSQITGELFF.

The chain recombines TRBV2 with TRBJ1-1, with 7 bases fitting TRBD1. Trimming cost V 6 bases and J 2 bases; bases outside gene matches: 9. In germline, CDR1 is SNHLY, CDR2 FYNNEI. There are 15 residues in the CDR3. DNA for the CDR3: TGTGCCAGCAGACAACGGACAGGAGAAAACACTGAAGCTTTCTTT. It codes for CASRQRTGENTEAFF.

This sequence joins TRBV7-9 and TRBJ2-7, with 7 nucleotides matching TRBD2. The CDR3 is made up of 15 amino acids. V dropped 0 bases and J dropped 10; count of bases not matched to a gene: 12. Germline V gives CDR1 SEHNR, CDR2 FQNEAQ (reference sequence). As DNA, the CDR3 is TGTGCCAGCAGCTTAGCGTCGGGCAGGGAGGGTGTACAGTACTTC. Residues: CASSLASGREGVQYF. Supplemented by reference TRBV7-9 and TRBJ2-7, the full variable domain reads DTGVSQNPRHKITKRGQNVTFRCDPISEHNRLYWYRQTLGQGPEFLTYFQNEAQLEKSRLLSDRFSAERPKGSFSTLEIQRTEQGDSAMYLCASSLASGREGVQYFGPGTRLTVT.

This clone was observed once. V is TRBV15 and J is TRBJ1-2; D is ambiguous. V was cut by 6 bases and J by 4 bases, with 9 bases left in between. Germline values: CDR1 LNHNV, CDR2 YYDKDF (reference sequence). CDR3 length equals 12 residues. The CDR3 here is CATSFDGYGYTF. The CDR3 nucleotides are TGTGCCACCAGTTTCGACGGCTATGGCTACACCTTC.

This clone has only one observation. This chain links TRBV6-5 with TRBJ2-5; possible D gene TRBD2, 5 bases. Trimming pared 8 bases from V and 4 bases from J, leaving 8 bases between. This CDR3 has 11 amino acids. The germline V gene encodes CDR1 MNHEY and CDR2 SVGAGI. The CDR3, as DNA: TGTGCCAGCCGGGGTAGAGAGACCCAGTACTTC. As protein: CASRGRETQYF.

This rearrangement joins TRBV3-1 (or the pseudogene TRBV3-2) to TRBJ2-7; 7 nucleotides line up with TRBD2. The V gene's germline CDR1 is LGHDT and CDR2 YNNKEL (reference sequence). The CDR3 consists of 16 residues. Trimming cost V 2 bases and J 1 base; bases outside gene matches: 8. The CDR3 DNA reads as TGTGCCAGCAGCCAAATTCCCACGGGGGGTTCCTACGAGCAGTACTTC. It codes for CASSQIPTGGSYEQYF.

The genes are TRBV29-1 and TRBJ2-1; perhaps TRBD2 as D (5 bases). This CDR3 is 13 amino acids long. Germline V gene sequence: CDR1 SQVTM, CDR2 ANQGSEA. V was trimmed by 5 bases and J by 5 bases, leaving 13 bases between them. In nucleotides, the CDR3 is TGCAGCGTTAAAGCTGACGGGAACAATGAGCAGTTCTTC. It is translated as CSVKADGNNEQFF.

The count of this clone is one. V and J are TRBV13 and TRBJ1-2, with D unresolved. Trimming cost V 1 base and J 8 bases, with 11 bases left between them. Germline CDR1 reads PRHDT; CDR2 reads FYEKMQ (reference sequence). There are 13 residues in the CDR3. In DNA form, the CDR3 reads TGTGCCAGCAGCTTAGTGCTGGGGTCCGGCTACACCTTC. Translation gives CASSLVLGSGYTF. The whole variable domain, filled in from reference TRBV13 and TRBJ1-2, reads AAGVIQSPRHLIKEKRETATLKCYPIPRHDTVYWYQQGPGQDPQFLISFYEKMQSDKGSIPDRFSAQQFSDYHSELNMSSLELGDSALYFCASSLVLGSGYTFGSGTRLTVV.

The chain is built from TRBV10-3 and TRBJ1-1, with 7 bases aligning to TRBD1. J lost 3 bases, V lost 6 bases, and 4 bases had no gene match. CDR1 ENHRY and CDR2 SYGVKD come from the germline V gene. This CDR3 has 13 residues. This CDR3 is CAIRTGDYTEAFF. DNA for the CDR3: TGTGCCATCAGAACAGGGGATTACACTGAAGCTTTCTTT.

This chain links TRBV21-1 with TRBJ2-1; the table's D call, TRBD2, has no DNA check behind it. TRBV21-1 is annotated as a pseudogene. This CDR3 is built from 16 residues. In nucleotides, the CDR3 is TGTGCCAGCAGCAATAACCGGGGGGACCGGGGGAATGAGCAGTTCTTC. Translation gives CASSNNRGDRGNEQFF.

V and J are TRBV5-8 and TRBJ2-2; TRBD2 aligns across 11 bases. V was clipped by 0 bases and J by 0 bases; unmatched bases: 4. CDR1 and CDR2 from the germline V gene are SGHTS and YDEGEE. The CDR3 runs 18 residues. For the CDR3, the DNA is TGTGCCAGCAGCTTGGGACCGGGACTAGCGGCGAACACCGGGGAGCTGTTTTTT. Translating gives CASSLGPGLAANTGELFF.

This CDR3 reads CASRGRNLANTEAFF. The DNA for the CDR3 is TGTGCCAGCAGGGGCCGGAATTTGGCGAACACTGAAGCTTTCTTT. V is TRBV6-5 and J is TRBJ1-1; D gene ambiguous. Germline loops: CDR1 MNHEY, CDR2 SVGAGI. V lost 6 bases to trimming and J lost 1 base, with 15 bases between them. This CDR3 comprises 15 residues.

The V and J genes are TRBV10-3 and TRBJ1-2; D gene uncertain. The CDR3 runs to 13 residues. Trimming pared 4 bases from V and 6 bases from J, leaving 12 bases between. Germline CDR1 and CDR2: ENHRY and SYGVKD. The DNA of the CDR3 is TGTGCCATCAGTGGTCAGCCGTCCGATGGCTACACCTTC. It is translated as CAISGQPSDGYTF.

This clone was seen once. The chain recombines TRBV27 with TRBJ1-6, with D possibly TRBD1 on 6 matching bases. V lost 7 bases and J 6 bases, leaving 28 bases between the germline ends. CDR1 is MNHEY and CDR2 is SMNVEV in the germline V gene (reference sequence). The CDR3 has 19 amino acids. Here the CDR3 DNA reads TGTGCCAGCACCCAAAGAGGCTTTGGGGGCGCAGGGGCTAATTCACCCCTCCACTTT. Its protein product is CASTQRGFGGAGANSPLHF.

The chain couples TRBV10-3 to TRBJ2-7, with D perhaps TRBD2 (7 bases). The germline V and J ends were trimmed by 5 bases and 5 bases, with 13 bases remaining between them. CDR1 is ENHRY, CDR2 SYGVKD, per germline. The CDR3 length is 13 residues. CDR3 region: CAISRGAQDEQYF. The DNA for the CDR3 is TGTGCCATCAGTCGGGGGGCGCAGGACGAGCAGTACTTC.

The rearrangement links TRBV18 to TRBJ2-1; D is perhaps TRBD2 (5 bases). The CDR3 is 16 amino acids. With 2 bases removed from V and 0 bases from J, the gap between germline ends came to 11 bases. Germline V gene lookup returns CDR1 KGHSH and CDR2 LQKENI. The CDR3, as DNA: TGTGCCAGCTCACCAGGCGGGCTGAGCTCCTACAATGAGCAGTTCTTC. This sequence encodes CASSPGGLSSYNEQFF.

This chain joins TRBV9 and TRBJ2-7, with TRBD2 matching 12 bases. Germline V gives CDR1 SGDLS, CDR2 YYNGEE. V was clipped by 0 bases and J by 2 bases; unmatched bases: 9. CDR3 length: 18 residues. CDR3 protein: CASSVALTTSGGTYEQYF. The CDR3 DNA follows: TGTGCCAGCAGCGTAGCTCTCACGACTAGCGGGGGTACCTACGAGCAGTACTTC.

The V call is TRBV5-1, the J call TRBJ2-1, with 11 positions matching TRBD1. The CDR3 length is 15 residues. Trimming took 2 bases from V and 5 from J; bases not matched to a gene: 3. CDR1 is SGHRS, CDR2 YFSETQ, per germline. The CDR3 DNA is TGCGCCAGCAGCTTAGGACAGGGGGCAGACAATGAGCAGTTCTTC. Protein sequence: CASSLGQGADNEQFF. The variable domain in full, completed from reference TRBV5-1 and TRBJ2-1, reads KAGVTQTPRYLIKTRGQQVTLSCSPISGHRSVSWYQQTPGQGLQFLFEYFSETQRNKGNFPGRFSGRQFSNSRSEMNVSTLELGDSALYLCASSLGQGADNEQFFGPGTRLTVL.

The CDR3 is CASSQGPLGQGASGYTF. CDR3 coding DNA: TGTGCCAGCAGCCAAGGACCCCTCGGACAGGGGGCGAGCGGCTACACCTTC. The chain links TRBV3-1 (or the pseudogene TRBV3-2) to TRBJ1-2, with 11 positions matching TRBD1. This CDR3 has 17 amino acids. The trim removed 1 base at V and 8 bases at J, leaving 12 bases unmatched. Germline-derived CDR1 and CDR2 are LGHDT and YNNKEL (reference sequence).

This clone was found a few times. The chain uses TRBV28 and TRBJ1-2, with D hard to call. CDR1 is MDHEN and CDR2 is SYDVKM in the germline V gene. V dropped 5 bases and J dropped 5 bases, with 12 bases sitting between them. The CDR3 runs to 13 residues. CDR3 in DNA: TGTGCCAGCAGTGCTACAGTGAGGTATGGCTACACCTTC. Its translation is CASSATVRYGYTF.

V gene TRBV10-3 combines with J gene TRBJ2-1; 10 bases are a match to TRBD2. Trimming took 3 bases from V and 8 from J; bases not matched to a gene: 4. CDR1 and CDR2 from the germline V gene are ENHRY and SYGVKD. The CDR3 sequence is 14 residues long. CDR3: CAISDGTSADEQFF. CDR3 sequence (DNA): TGTGCCATCAGTGATGGGACTAGCGCCGATGAGCAGTTCTTC.

The V gene is TRBV20-1, the J gene TRBJ1-2, with a tentative D call TRBD1 (5 bases). CDR3 length equals 11 residues. CDR1 and CDR2 (germline): DFQATT, SNEGSKA (reference sequence). Trimming stripped 7 bases from V and 7 bases from J, with 13 bases between. CDR3 sequence (DNA): TGCAGTGGCGGGGGGAATCGTGGCTACACCTTC. Translation gives CSGGGNRGYTF.

This chain links TRBV7-2 with TRBJ1-6, with unresolved D. The V gene lost 5 bases and the J gene lost 0 bases, with 17 bases spanning the gap. The CDR3 contains 18 residues. Germline V gene data show CDR1 as SGHTA and CDR2 as FQGNSA. The CDR3 DNA sequence: TGTGCCAGCAGCCCTAGCCCTTCGACGCGCTCCTATAATTCACCCCTCCACTTT. It specifies CASSPSPSTRSYNSPLHF.